The 18 T cell receptor beta chains below come from one sample, sequenced in a study of OX40 agonist ivuxolimab in advanced cancers. Sequenced by immunoSEQ multiplex PCR; TCRdb stores in-frame clones only, minus some. The sample consists of about 17,000 clones, around 69% of them appearing once. This specimen consisted of CD4+ or CD8+ T cells sorted from blood, obtained in a trial of the OX40 agonist ivuxolimab. These TCRs come from an adult with an advanced solid tumor such as melanoma, head and neck, liver or kidney cancer.

This clone was observed a single time. J is TRBJ2-1 and V is TRBV19; TRBD2 agrees at 10 bases. V dropped 7 bases and J dropped 3; count of bases not matched to a gene: 6. The CDR3 runs 15 residues. Germline assignment: CDR1 LNHDA and CDR2 SQIVND (reference sequence). The CDR3 bases are TGTGCCAGTAACGAACTAGCGGGATACTACAATGAGCAGTTCTTC. Translated: CASNELAGYYNEQFF.

This clone came up a few times. The chain recombines TRBV6-5 with TRBJ1-5; no clear D. Germline values: CDR1 MNHEY, CDR2 SVGAGI. Trimming took off 10 bases at V and 10 bases at J, with 11 bases between the two ends. The CDR3 contains 10 residues. The CDR3 here is CATGEYPQHF. The CDR3 DNA is TGTGCCACCGGAGAGTACCCCCAGCATTTT.

The V call is TRBV9, the J call TRBJ2-3; D remains ambiguous. The V gene lost 0 bases and the J gene lost 2 bases, with 10 bases spanning the gap. The germline gives CDR1 SGDLS, CDR2 YYNGEE. The CDR3 is 15 residues long. The CDR3 DNA reads as TGTGCCAGCAGCGTAGGTCTAGATACCACAGATACGCAGTATTTT. Protein product: CASSVGLDTTDTQYF.

This clone was counted only a few times. This chain links TRBV7-6 with TRBJ2-7; 11 nucleotides match TRBD1. In germline, CDR1 is SGHVS, CDR2 FNYEAQ. The CDR3 is made up of 18 amino acids. V shed 5 bases, J shed 3 bases, and the junction held 15 bases outside the gene matches. The CDR3 protein is CASSKGQGDIDFLYEQYF. CDR3 bases: TGTGCCAGCAGCAAGGGACAGGGGGACATCGACTTCCTCTACGAGCAGTACTTC.

This clone was detected a few times. The gene calls are TRBV30 and TRBJ2-7; D is unresolved. V lost 0 bases, J lost 5 bases, and 14 bases lay in between. Germline V gives CDR1 GTSNPN, CDR2 SVGIG (reference sequence). The CDR3 contains 14 residues. The CDR3 DNA sequence: TGTGCCTGGAGTGTCGAAAACCGTCCGAACGAGCAGTACTTC. This sequence encodes CAWSVENRPNEQYF.

This clone was recorded many times. The rearrangement joins TRBV14 to TRBJ2-4; 7 bases are a match to TRBD1. Germline values: CDR1 SGHDN, CDR2 FVKESK. The CDR3 is made up of 17 amino acids. V was pared by 2 bases and J by 0 bases, with 7 bases of the junction left unmatched. The CDR3 protein is CASSQTRGTLAKNIQYF. The CDR3 coding sequence is TGTGCCAGCAGCCAAACCAGGGGGACCCTAGCCAAAAACATTCAGTACTTC. Variable domain in full (rest from reference TRBV14 and TRBJ2-4): EAGVTQFPSHSVIEKGQTVTLRCDPISGHDNLYWYRRVMGKEIKFLLHFVKESKQDESGMPNNRFLAERTGGTYSTLKVQPAELEDSGVYFCASSQTRGTLAKNIQYFGAGTRLSVL.

The chain joins TRBV28 to TRBJ1-2; D remains ambiguous. CDR1 and CDR2 from the germline V gene are MDHEN and SYDVKM. The V end was cut by 5 bases, the J end by 5 bases, with 21 bases between. The CDR3 extends over 16 amino acids. The CDR3 here is CASSPSRTPGGYGYTF. CDR3 DNA: TGTGCCAGCAGTCCCTCTCGGACGCCTGGAGGGTATGGCTACACCTTC.

The genes are TRBV7-6 and TRBJ1-1; no clear D. Germline CDR1 SGHVS, CDR2 FNYEAQ. V gave up 1 base and J gave up 0 bases, with 9 bases separating them. The CDR3 is 15 residues long. The chain's CDR3 is CASSLDPSLNTEAFF. CDR3 nucleotides: TGTGCCAGCAGCTTAGACCCCAGCCTGAACACTGAAGCTTTCTTT.

The gene calls are TRBV10-3 and TRBJ1-1, with D unclear. The CDR3 totals 15 residues. The V gene's germline CDR1 is ENHRY and CDR2 SYGVKD. V dropped 2 bases and J dropped 5 bases, with 15 bases sitting between them. The CDR3 here is CAISEEPGVYTEAFF. CDR3 DNA sequence: TGTGCCATCAGTGAGGAGCCCGGAGTCTATACTGAAGCTTTCTTT.

V gene TRBV11-2 combines with J gene TRBJ2-1, with 9 bases matching TRBD2. There are 14 residues in the CDR3. The ends lost 8 bases at V and 9 bases at J; junction bases unmatched: 11. Germline V CDR1 and CDR2: SGHAT, FQNNGV. CDR3 DNA: TGTGCCAGCTTGGGCCTAGCGGGATTTCCTGAGCAGTTCTTC. Its translation is CASLGLAGFPEQFF.

This clone was picked up one time. The chain combines TRBV27 with TRBJ2-1; 9 nucleotides line up with TRBD1. The junction had 20 bases not matched to a gene; V was cut back by 6 bases and J by 2 bases. The germline CDR1 and CDR2 sequences are MNHEY and SMNVEV (reference sequence). The CDR3 totals 20 residues. Written as DNA, the CDR3 is TGTGCCAGCAGCGAAGGGACAGGGAATAAATTACCCGTACCCTACAATGAGCAGTTCTTC. Its protein product is CASSEGTGNKLPVPYNEQFF.

DNA for the CDR3: TGTGCCAGCAGCGCCCAGCGGGGGACAACTAATGAAAAACTGTTTTTT. Translating it yields CASSAQRGTTNEKLFF. The gene calls are TRBV7-8 and TRBJ1-4; TRBD1 is a possible D gene (5 bases). This CDR3 is 16 amino acids long. Germline V CDR1 and CDR2: SGHVS, FQNEAQ. The V end was cut by 5 bases, the J end by 0 bases, with 13 bases between.

The chain joins TRBV25-1 to TRBJ2-7, with D perhaps matching TRBD1 (6 bases). V lost 4 bases to trimming and J lost 6 bases, with 16 bases between them. This CDR3 contains 14 residues. Germline V lookup: CDR1 MGHDK, CDR2 SYGVNS. Here the CDR3 reads CASSGWDTAGEQYF. The CDR3 bases are TGTGCCAGCAGTGGCTGGGACACGGCGGGCGAGCAGTACTTC.

This chain joins TRBV6-6 and TRBJ2-4; 7 positions agree with TRBD1. The CDR3 spans 16 residues. V was clipped by 5 bases and J by 2 bases; unmatched bases: 9. CDR1 is MNHNY and CDR2 is SVGAGI in the germline V gene (reference sequence). CDR3 loop: CASSTTGDESKNIQYF. The CDR3 nucleotides read TGTGCCAGCAGTACCACAGGGGATGAATCCAAAAACATTCAGTACTTC.

J is TRBJ2-7 and V is TRBV4-3, with a tentative D call TRBD2 (6 bases). From germline, CDR1 is LGHNA and CDR2 YSLEER. This CDR3 region has 16 residues. V lost 3 bases to trimming and J lost 0 bases, with 15 bases between them. The DNA of the CDR3 is TGCGCCAGCAGCCAGGGGGGAGCGTCAAGCTCCTACGAGCAGTACTTC. It codes for CASSQGGASSSYEQYF.

The chain links TRBV9 to TRBJ2-7; a weak D match, TRBD2 (5 bases). CDR1 is SGDLS and CDR2 is YYNGEE in the germline V gene. V was clipped by 0 bases and J by 3 bases, with 13 bases between them. The CDR3 is 15 residues long. CDR3 sequence: CASSVGLTADYEQYF. CDR3 nucleotides: TGTGCCAGCAGCGTAGGACTAACAGCCGACTACGAGCAGTACTTC.

This clone was seen only a few times. The V call is TRBV7-9, the J call TRBJ2-1, with D unclear. V lost 2 bases and J 5 bases, leaving 7 bases between the germline ends. The germline V gene encodes CDR1 SEHNR and CDR2 FQNEAQ (reference sequence). This CDR3 contains 13 residues. CDR3 nucleotide sequence: TGTGCCAGCAGCTTATTCAAGAACAATGAGCAGTTCTTC. Translating it yields CASSLFKNNEQFF.

V gene TRBV6-6 combines with J gene TRBJ2-7, with 8 bases lining up with TRBD2. Germline V gives CDR1 MNHNY, CDR2 SVGAGI (reference sequence). J gave up 3 bases and V 5 bases, and 6 bases lay outside the gene matches. This CDR3 has 14 residues. The CDR3 protein is CASSAAGVGYEQYF. The CDR3 DNA reads as TGTGCCAGCAGTGCAGCGGGAGTAGGCTACGAGCAGTACTTC.